The 17 T cell receptor beta chains below all came from one sample that was sequenced in a study of blood T cell repertoires in COVID-19. The table came from immunoSEQ multiplex PCR; TCRdb's copy has only in-frame clones and leaves some out. This table holds more than 200,000 clones, approximately 90% found once. Sequencing input: peripheral blood. These receptors came from a man aged 25-40 years with COVID-19, enrolled during active disease.

This chain connects TRBV29-1 to TRBJ2-3, with TRBD2 matching over 9 bases. The CDR3 is 14 residues long. Per germline, CDR1 SQVTM and CDR2 ANQGSEA. V lost 7 bases to trimming and J lost 6 bases; unmatched junction nucleotides: 11. In DNA, the CDR3 is TGCAGCGGCCGCAGGCTAGCGGGGTCGGATACGCAGTATTTT. Protein sequence: CSGRRLAGSDTQYF.

Notes on this clone: An end of the junction differs from the germline gene, which may be a read error. The rearrangement links TRBV24-1 to TRBJ1-1; D is undetermined. The CDR3 sequence is 13 residues long. Germline V CDR1 and CDR2: KGHDR, SFDVKD. The CDR3 coding sequence is TGTGCCACCACTGATTCAAAGAACACTGAAGCTTTCTTT. The encoded protein is CATTDSKNTEAFF.

Written as DNA, the CDR3 is TGTGCCAGCAGCACCGGACAGGGGGCGGGAGAGACCCAGTACTTC. Its protein is CASSTGQGAGETQYF. J is TRBJ2-5 and V is TRBV5-6; 11 bases line up with TRBD1. V lost 4 bases, J lost 4 bases, and 6 bases stayed unmatched. The CDR3 is 15 residues long. Per germline, CDR1 SGHDT and CDR2 YYEEEE.

V gene TRBV2 combines with J gene TRBJ1-6; D ambiguous. Trimming pared 3 bases from V and 6 bases from J, leaving 9 bases between. The CDR3 runs to 14 residues. Germline CDR1 reads SNHLY; CDR2 reads FYNNEI. The DNA of the CDR3 is TGTGCCAGCAGTGAGAGGCAGTCTAATTCACCCCTCCACTTT. This codes for CASSERQSNSPLHF.

This chain connects TRBV6-2 or TRBV6-3 to TRBJ2-7; no definite D call. Trimming removed 3 bases at V and 0 bases at J, with 15 bases between. The CDR3 totals 16 residues. CDR1 is MNHEY and CDR2 is SVGEGT in the germline V gene. DNA of the CDR3: TGTGCCAGCAGTTATGGTCTGAACAGCCGCTCCTACGAGCAGTACTTC. It encodes CASSYGLNSRSYEQYF.

This chain links TRBV6-5 with TRBJ2-1; 9 bases fit TRBD1. Germline values: CDR1 MNHEY, CDR2 SVGAGI. The V gene end was trimmed by 2 bases and the J gene end by 8 bases; junction bases not matched to a gene: 10. CDR3 length equals 16 residues. The CDR3, as DNA: TGTGCCAGCAGTTACAGGAAGGTACAGGGGGCGGATGAGCAGTTCTTC. It codes for CASSYRKVQGADEQFF.

CDR3 DNA sequence: TGTGCCAGCAGCAACCTAAACTATGGCTACACCTTC. Protein sequence: CASSNLNYGYTF. The rearrangement joins TRBV5-6 to TRBJ1-2; D ambiguous. Germline V CDR1 and CDR2: SGHDT, YYEEEE. This CDR3 is built from 12 residues. The V gene lost 4 bases and the J gene lost 2 bases, with 6 bases spanning the gap.

The chain links TRBV12-5 to TRBJ2-7; no reliable D call. The CDR3 extends over 14 amino acids. V dropped 2 bases and J dropped 0 bases, with 8 bases sitting between them. Germline V CDR1 and CDR2: LGHNT, FRNRAP. The CDR3 region is CASGLFSGSYEQYF. The CDR3 nucleotides read TGTGCTAGTGGTTTGTTCTCAGGCTCCTACGAGCAGTACTTC.

The J gene is TRBJ1-1, the V gene TRBV4-3; 9 nucleotides align to TRBD1. Per the germline V gene, CDR1 is LGHNA and CDR2 is YSLEER. V lost 3 bases to trimming and J lost 5 bases; unmatched junction nucleotides: 10. The CDR3 length is 16 residues. CDR3 coding DNA: TGCGCCAGCAGCCACCTCCGGGACAGGGAGACTACTGAAGCTTTCTTT. Translating gives CASSHLRDRETTEAFF.

The rearrangement uses TRBV6-5 and TRBJ1-2, with a possible D match to TRBD1 (6 bases). The V gene's germline CDR1 is MNHEY and CDR2 SVGAGI. This CDR3 contains 16 residues. The V end lost 0 bases, the J end lost 4 bases, and 15 bases lay between the germline ends. CDR3 DNA: TGTGCCAGCAGTTACTCAATTGTAAGGGGGTTCTATGGCTACACCTTC. This translates into CASSYSIVRGFYGYTF.

This chain joins TRBV2 and TRBJ2-1; 11 bases fit TRBD2. CDR3 length: 13 residues. V was clipped by 8 bases and J by 3 bases; unmatched bases: 0. Looked up from germline, CDR1 is SNHLY and CDR2 is FYNNEI. CDR3 residues: CASGTSGYNEQFF. DNA for the CDR3: TGTGCCAGCGGGACTAGCGGCTACAATGAGCAGTTCTTC.

This clone was observed once. This chain uses TRBV24-1 with TRBJ1-4; possibly TRBD1 for D (5 bases). Trimming stripped 3 bases from V and 5 bases from J, with 9 bases between. This CDR3 has 14 amino acids. The germline V gene has CDR1 KGHDR and CDR2 SFDVKD. The CDR3 nucleotides are TGTGCCACCAGTGATGGGGGGATGAATGAAAAACTGTTTTTT. This translates into CATSDGGMNEKLFF.

The chain carries TRBV10-2 and TRBJ2-1, with D possibly TRBD2 on 6 matching bases. V gave up 3 bases and J gave up 7 bases, with 19 bases separating them. CDR1 is WSHSY and CDR2 is SAAADI in the germline V gene. This CDR3 has 16 residues. The CDR3 DNA is TGCGCCAGCAGTGATACTGGACTAAACACAAGGAATGAGCAGTTCTTC. Encoded protein: CASSDTGLNTRNEQFF.

The chain carries TRBV27 and TRBJ1-5; D gene ambiguous. The CDR3 has 13 amino acids. The germline V and J ends were trimmed by 1 base and 6 bases, with 7 bases remaining between them. The germline gives CDR1 MNHEY, CDR2 SMNVEV (reference sequence). CDR3 in amino acids: CASSLFVSQPQHF. Here the CDR3 DNA reads TGTGCCAGCAGTTTATTTGTTAGTCAGCCCCAGCATTTT.

J is TRBJ2-3 and V is TRBV11-2; 8 nucleotides agree with TRBD2. The CDR3 extends over 15 amino acids. Germline V gene lookup returns CDR1 SGHAT and CDR2 FQNNGV. The V segment lost 4 bases and the J segment 7 bases; nucleotides outside the gene matches: 10. This CDR3 reads CASSYRRGDPNTQYF. As DNA, the CDR3 is TGTGCCAGCAGCTATCGGCGGGGGGATCCCAATACGCAGTATTTT.

The V call is TRBV9, the J call TRBJ2-3; 9 bases line up with TRBD2. In germline, CDR1 is SGDLS, CDR2 YYNGEE. The CDR3 runs to 14 residues. The ends lost 4 bases at V and 2 bases at J; junction bases unmatched: 2. CDR3 sequence: CASSLAGFTDTQYF. DNA for the CDR3: TGTGCCAGCAGCCTAGCGGGGTTCACAGATACGCAGTATTTT.

The rearrangement uses TRBV27 and TRBJ2-4, with D possibly matching TRBD2 (5 bases). This CDR3 spans 17 amino acids. V was trimmed by 0 bases and J by 1 base, leaving 13 bases between them. CDR1 is MNHEY and CDR2 is SMNVEV in the germline V gene (reference sequence). CDR3 nucleotide sequence: TGTGCCAGCAGTTTATCCCTCGCTAGCTACGCCAAAAACATTCAGTACTTC. Protein sequence: CASSLSLASYAKNIQYF.